This T cell receptor beta chain originates from a study of blood T cells in healthy people across ages. Then a second PCR, running about 7 to 11 cycles, was carried out with a sample-barcoded 5' primer and a J-beta primer mix. MiXCR, run by TCRdb on the 5' RACE reads, gives a single entry per CDR3 protein. Of 800,000 or so distinct CDR3 sequences listed, less than 80% were seen once; the top ten hold about a quarter. V gave up 4 bases and J gave up 3 bases; unmatched junction bases: 4. The CDR3 consists of 14 residues. Germline loops: CDR1 SEHNR, CDR2 FQNEAQ (reference sequence). The rearrangement uses TRBV7-9 and TRBJ2-3; 7 bases map to TRBD2. The TCR comes from a man under 40 in good health. The sequenced sample consisted of blood. CDR3 sequence (DNA): TGTGCCAGCAGCTCGGGGGGTTGGACAGATACGCAGTATTTT. This translates into CASSSGGWTDTQYF.